These T cell receptor beta chains were read from a single sample in a study of blood T cell repertoires in COVID-19. The repertoire was sequenced with immunoSEQ multiplex PCR; TCRdb's copy has only in-frame clones and lacks some. The table records under 250,000 clones, about nine tenths of them present only once. Material for sequencing was peripheral blood. Receptors originate from a man aged 50 to 60 with COVID-19, enrolled during active disease. Both conserved end residues are part of each CDR3. The D gene is left open where the match is weak. Only some rows state a clone size, as once, few, many or a class for expanded clones.

V gene	D gene	J gene	CDR3 length	clone size	CDR3 DNA	CDR3 protein
TRBV7-3	NA	TRBJ2-3	15	NA	TGTGCCAGCACCCCACTCCCAACTGGCACAGATACGCAGTATTTT	CASTPLPTGTDTQYF
TRBV7-3	TRBD2	TRBJ2-2	18	NA	TGTGCCAGCAGCTTAACTTTAGCGGGAGGGCCCAACACCGGGGAGCTGTTTTTT	CASSLTLAGGPNTGELFF
TRBV7-3	TRBD2	TRBJ2-3	19	NA	TGTGCCAGCAGCTTAAAGGGGGGACTAGCGGGTTCTAGCACAGATACGCAGTATTTT	CASSLKGGLAGSSTDTQYF
TRBV29-1	NA	TRBJ1-4	14	NA	TGCAGCGTTGTCCCTACAGGGACCAGGGGAAAACTGTTTTTT	CSVVPTGTRGKLFF
TRBV19	NA	TRBJ1-2	14	NA	TGTGCCAGTAGTAGGCCCGAGCACTACGTTGGCTACACCTTC	CASSRPEHYVGYTF
TRBV30	TRBD1	TRBJ1-1	12	NA	TGTGCCTGGATCTTGGACAGGGCTGAAGCTTTCTTT	CAWILDRAEAFF
TRBV2	TRBD2	TRBJ2-2	17	NA	TGTGCCAGCAGTGAAGGCGGGCTAGCGGGAGAGGCCGGGGAGCTGTTTTTT	CASSEGGLAGEAGELFF
TRBV9	TRBD1	TRBJ1-1	14	NA	TGTGCCAGCAGCGTAGCCGCGACAGGGCCTGAAGCTTTCTTT	CASSVAATGPEAFF
TRBV2	NA	TRBJ1-3	16	NA	TGTGCCAGCAGTGAAGGACAGCCGAGCTCTGGAAACACCATATATTTT	CASSEGQPSSGNTIYF
TRBV27	TRBD1	TRBJ2-5	13	NA	TGTGCCAGCAAGGACAGGGGTCGGGAGACCCAGTACTTC	CASKDRGRETQYF
TRBV18	TRBD1	TRBJ1-1	15	few	TGTGCCAGCTCACCACTACAGGGGGCGTACACTGAAGCTTTCTTT	CASSPLQGAYTEAFF
TRBV5-1	TRBD1	TRBJ1-4	19	NA	TGCGCCAGCAGCCAACAGGACAGGGGTTTATCGGCAACTAATGAAAAACTGTTTTTT	CASSQQDRGLSATNEKLFF
TRBV11-2	TRBD2	TRBJ2-1	15	once	TGTGCCAGCAGCTTAGATCAGCGGGGGGCGTATGAGCAGTTCTTC	CASSLDQRGAYEQFF
TRBV6-5	NA	TRBJ2-1	13	NA	TGTGCCAGCAGTTCCCCAGGTTACAATGAGCAGTTCTTC	CASSSPGYNEQFF
TRBV3-1/TRBV3-2	TRBD2	TRBJ2-2	13	NA	TGTGCCAGCAGCCGCGGACTAGGCGGGGAGCTGTTTTTT	CASSRGLGGELFF
TRBV7-9	NA	TRBJ1-4	13	NA	TGTGCCAGCAGCGTCGAACAGGGTGAAAAACTGTTTTTT	CASSVEQGEKLFF
TRBV30	TRBD2	TRBJ2-7	14	NA	TGTGCCTGGGCAGCCGGGACTAACTATTACGAGCAGTACTTC	CAWAAGTNYYEQYF
TRBV24-1	TRBD2	TRBJ2-3	13	once	TGTGCCACCATGGCGGGGGGGACAGATACGCAGTATTTT	CATMAGGTDTQYF
TRBV27	NA	TRBJ1-6	14	NA	TGTGCCAGCAGCACAGGCTCCTATAATTCACCCCTCCACTTT	CASSTGSYNSPLHF
TRBV4-3	NA	TRBJ1-5	15	NA	TGCGCCAGCAGCCAAGATGGGGCAGGGTGGCAGCCCCAGCATTTT	CASSQDGAGWQPQHF
TRBV2	NA	TRBJ2-2	17	NA	TGTGCCAGCAGTGAAGAAAAGAGCGCGACGAACACCGGGGAGCTGTTTTTT	CASSEEKSATNTGELFF
TRBV11-2	NA	TRBJ2-7	14	NA	TGTGCCAGCAGCTTAATCGGACAGAGGGGCGAGCAGTACTTC	CASSLIGQRGEQYF
TRBV7-2	TRBD2	TRBJ2-3	17	NA	TGTGCCAGCAGCTTAGGATTACTAGCGCCCAGCACAGATACGCAGTATTTT	CASSLGLLAPSTDTQYF
TRBV30	NA	TRBJ1-5	15	NA	TGTGCCTGGAAGTCGCAGGGGTTAAGCAATCAGCCCCAGCATTTT	CAWKSQGLSNQPQHF
TRBV5-1	NA	TRBJ2-7	13	NA	TGCGCCAGCAGCTCAGGACAGCTTTACGAGCAGTACTTC	CASSSGQLYEQYF
TRBV9	TRBD1	TRBJ1-3	14	NA	TGTGCCAGCAGCAGACAGGGGGCTGGAAACACCATATATTTT	CASSRQGAGNTIYF
TRBV4-1	TRBD2	TRBJ2-1	17	NA	TGCGCCAGCAGCCACCCCTTCCTAGCGGGAGGGCCAGATGAGCAGTTCTTC	CASSHPFLAGGPDEQFF
TRBV18	NA	TRBJ1-5	14	NA	TGTGCCAGCTCACGGGGGGGAAGGGACCAGCCCCAGCATTTT	CASSRGGRDQPQHF
TRBV7-8	TRBD2	TRBJ2-1	16	NA	TGTGCCAGCAGCCCTTTCGGGTTAGCGGGGGTCAATGAGCAGTTCTTC	CASSPFGLAGVNEQFF
TRBV7-7	NA	TRBJ2-2	12	NA	TGTGCTAGCAGAACTGACACCGGGGAGCTGTTTTTT	CASRTDTGELFF
TRBV6-5	TRBD1	TRBJ1-2	14	NA	TGTGCCAGCCAACTCCGACAGGGTAACTATGGCTACACCTTC	CASQLRQGNYGYTF
TRBV7-9	NA	TRBJ1-4	13	NA	TGTGCCAGCAGCCGAGGGAATAATGAAAAACTGTTTTTT	CASSRGNNEKLFF
TRBV6-5	TRBD1	TRBJ1-1	14	NA	TGTGCCACCCAAGGGGGCGTCAGGGATACTGAAGCTTTCTTT	CATQGGVRDTEAFF
TRBV5-5	NA	TRBJ2-1	15	once	TGTGCCAGCAGCTTTGGGTCTAGCTCCTACAATGAGCAGTTCTTC	CASSFGSSSYNEQFF
TRBV6-5	NA	TRBJ1-1	15	NA	TGTGCCAGCAGTTACTCGGCGGCGGTGAACACTGAAGCTTTCTTT	CASSYSAAVNTEAFF
TRBV23-1	TRBD1	TRBJ1-2	15	NA	TGCGCCAGCAGTCAATCGTTAGAGGGGGCAGATGGCTACACCTTC	CASSQSLEGADGYTF
TRBV16	NA	TRBJ1-1	15	NA	TGTGCCAGCACCGTAGACTCCCTCGGGAGTACTGAAGCTTTCTTT	CASTVDSLGSTEAFF
TRBV5-1	TRBD1	TRBJ1-6	16	NA	TGCGCCAGCAGCTTGGGGGGGACAGGGACAAATTCACCCCTCCACTTT	CASSLGGTGTNSPLHF
TRBV6-5	TRBD1	TRBJ1-2	14	NA	TGTGCCAGCAGTTACACGACAGGGTCTAATGGCTACACCTTC	CASSYTTGSNGYTF
TRBV5-8	NA	TRBJ2-7	13	NA	TGTGCCAGCAGCTTCGGTTCCCCCTACGAGCAGTACTTC	CASSFGSPYEQYF
TRBV11-2	TRBD2	TRBJ2-3	17	NA	TGTGCCAGCAGCTTAGAGTGGGCTAGCGGGAGGACAGATACGCAGTATTTT	CASSLEWASGRTDTQYF
TRBV28	NA	TRBJ1-4	15	NA	TGTGCCAGCAGTTCGGGACAAAATACTTTAGGGTGGCTGTTTTTT	CASSSGQNTLGWLFF
TRBV28	NA	TRBJ2-5	11	NA	TGTGCCAGCAGTTCGCGGGAGACCCAGTACTTC	CASSSRETQYF
TRBV5-8	NA	TRBJ2-1	17	many	TGTGCCAGCAGCGCGGGGACTGCCAGGAGCTCCTACAATGAGCAGTTCTTC	CASSAGTARSSYNEQFF
TRBV23-1	NA	TRBJ1-1	17	NA	TGCGCCAGCAGTCAATGGTTGGGGGGGGCCATGAACACTGAAGCTTTCTTT	CASSQWLGGAMNTEAFF
TRBV5-1	TRBD2	TRBJ2-7	17	once	TGCGCCAGCAGCATAGGGACTAGCGGGAGTTTCACCTACGAGCAGTACTTC	CASSIGTSGSFTYEQYF
TRBV5-5	TRBD1	TRBJ1-1	14	NA	TGTGCCAGCAGCTCGTCGGGACAGGGCCCTGAAGCTTTCTTT	CASSSSGQGPEAFF
TRBV7-2	NA	TRBJ1-2	14	NA	TGTGCCAGCAGCTTACCCACAGGCTTCTCTGGCTACACCTTC	CASSLPTGFSGYTF
TRBV5-1	NA	TRBJ2-5	16	NA	TGCGCCAGCAGCTCGAGGCCGGGTGGGGGCATGGAGACCCAGTACTTC	CASSSRPGGGMETQYF
TRBV5-1	NA	TRBJ2-3	16	few	TGCGCCAGCAGCTTGTATGCGGATTTGAGCACAGATACGCAGTATTTT	CASSLYADLSTDTQYF